A selection of T cell receptor beta chains follows, all from one sample in a study of cytomegalovirus exposure and HLA in healthy donors. Libraries were prepared by immunoSEQ multiplex PCR; TCRdb keeps only in-frame clonotypes and omits some of them. There are about 110,000 clones in the sample; approximately 86% occur only once, and approximately 2% lies in the top ten. The sample comprised PBMCs. The receptors derive from a middle-aged man in good health and CMV-seronegative. CDR3s include the opening cysteine and the closing phenylalanine or tryptophan.

TRBJ2-5 | TRBV6-1 | CASSDILSIRGSRTQYF
TRBJ1-2 | TRBV28 | CASSFRGNGYTF
TRBJ2-1 | TRBV19 | CATLASYNEQFF
TRBJ2-5 | TRBV2 | CASLLSGGKSETQYF
TRBJ2-6 | TRBV18 | CATRGTESGAGANVLTF
TRBJ2-4 | TRBV2 | CASSADRGNIQYF
TRBJ1-2 | TRBV6-5 | CASSYIGGPGGYTF
TRBJ1-1 | TRBV5-1 | CASVGEIEAFF
TRBJ2-5 | TRBV14 | CASSNLETQYF
TRBJ2-7 | TRBV4-2 | CASSQVNRGEGEQYF
TRBJ1-6 | TRBV28 | CASRAGTASPLHF
TRBJ2-3 | TRBV4-3 | CASSQEPSGGTDTQYF
TRBJ2-1 | TRBV5-1 | CASSLGSNRNEQFF
TRBJ1-1 | TRBV2 | CASRGQGLSSTEAFF
TRBJ1-1 | TRBV7-9 | CASSLRQVNTEAFF
TRBJ2-1 | TRBV11-2 | CASSPRGAGEDNEQFF
TRBJ1-2 | TRBV4-2 | CASSQETTGGSYGYTF
TRBJ2-7 | TRBV6-5 | CASSRGGRANEQYF
TRBJ2-2 | TRBV5-6 | CASSWGQGNANTGELFF
TRBJ1-2 | TRBV11-2 | CASSFQANPIHYGYTF
TRBJ1-4 | TRBV27 | CASSPRRQGLKEKLFF
TRBJ2-7 | TRBV28 | CASIAGDRVAYEQYF
TRBJ1-1 | TRBV2 | CASAREIIMNTEAFF
TRBJ1-3 | TRBV19 | CASTGTGGNTIYF
TRBJ2-5 | TRBV10-3 | CAISPKGAQETQYF
TRBJ1-5 | TRBV15 | CATSRSNRGLGQPQHF
TRBJ1-1 | TRBV5-4 | CASRYRVENTEAFF
TRBJ1-1 | TRBV28 | CASSYGQGRSEAFF
TRBJ1-2 | TRBV28 | CASMSQGGYGYTF
TRBJ2-7 | TRBV9 | CASRQMYEQYF
TRBJ1-4 | TRBV7-2 | CASSFRGSTNEKLFF
TRBJ2-1 | TRBV5-4 | CASSLGTGNINEQFF
TRBJ1-5 | TRBV7-2 | CASSLGQRGQPQHF
TRBJ2-1 | TRBV6-1 | CASPRGRAYNEQFF
TRBJ1-1 | TRBV7-2 | CASSPQGGRKGNTEAFF
TRBJ1-5 | TRBV2 | CASSSDSRNQPQHF
TRBJ2-2 | TRBV7-6 | CASSSLSVRSTGELFF
TRBJ2-2 | TRBV7-8 | CASSLTPLAGNTGELFF
TRBJ2-7 | TRBV7-9 | CSSSLEEAEQYF
TRBJ2-5 | TRBV5-1 | CASSLEQGIRETQYF
TRBJ1-1 | TRBV18 | CASSPSTVNTEAFF
TRBJ1-1 | TRBV19 | CATSQDRGNTEAFF